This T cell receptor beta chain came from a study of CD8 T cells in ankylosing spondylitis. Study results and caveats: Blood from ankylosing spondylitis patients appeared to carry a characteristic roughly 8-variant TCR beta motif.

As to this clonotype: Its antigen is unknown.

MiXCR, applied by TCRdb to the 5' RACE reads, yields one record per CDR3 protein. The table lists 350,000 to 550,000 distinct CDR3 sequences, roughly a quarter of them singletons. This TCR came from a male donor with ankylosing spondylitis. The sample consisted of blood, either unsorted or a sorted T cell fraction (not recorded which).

The CDR3 coding sequence is TGTGCCAGCAGCCAAGAATTAGGGACAGGGAAAGGGACCTACGAGCAGTACTTC. Protein product: CASSQELGTGKGTYEQYF. The J gene is TRBJ2-7, the V gene TRBV7-6; 9 bases match TRBD1. From germline, CDR1 is SGHVS and CDR2 FNYEAQ. With 5 bases clipped from V and 2 bases from J, the junction kept 16 bases outside the gene matches. This CDR3 has 18 residues. Based on the CDR3 plus reference TRBV7-6 and TRBJ2-7, the full variable domain is GAGVSQSPRYKVTKRGQDVALRCDPISGHVSLYWYRQALGQGPEFLTYFNYEAQQDKSGLPNDRFSAERPEGSISTLTIQRTEQRDSAMYRCASSQELGTGKGTYEQYFGPGTRLTVT.